Each of the 11 T cell receptor beta chains below was sequenced from the same sample in a study of shared clonotypes between healthy human individuals. Some clones are missing from TCRdb's copy, which holds only in-frame ones; the method was immunoSEQ multiplex PCR. The sample records 1,500,000 or so clones, around 98.5% being singletons. The sequenced sample consisted of naive CD4+ T cells sorted from blood. Subset denoted: CD45RA+ positively selected. Receptor source: a man under 40 in good health.

The chain joins TRBV2 to TRBJ2-2, with a possible D match to TRBD2 (6 bases). This CDR3 is built from 14 residues. Germline lookup yields CDR1 SNHLY and CDR2 FYNNEI. Trimming took 7 bases from V and 6 from J, leaving 15 bases between them. The CDR3 here is CASTGLAWAGELFF. The CDR3 DNA follows: TGTGCCAGCACAGGGCTAGCGTGGGCCGGGGAGCTGTTTTTT.

This clone was seen a single time. The genes are TRBV7-2 and TRBJ2-1, with 9 nucleotides matching TRBD2. Germline trimming cut 3 bases from V and 2 bases from J; bases unmatched to any gene: 2. The germline V gene encodes CDR1 SGHTA and CDR2 FQGNSA. The CDR3 runs to 15 residues. CDR3 in amino acids: CASSLREGAYNEQFF. The DNA of the CDR3 is TGTGCCAGCAGCTTGCGGGAGGGGGCCTACAATGAGCAGTTCTTC.

The J gene is TRBJ2-1, the V gene TRBV2; no clear D gene. The CDR3 runs 16 residues. The V gene's germline CDR1 is SNHLY and CDR2 FYNNEI. Between the trimmed V and J ends, which lost 0 bases and 8 bases, there was a span of 17 bases. The CDR3 sequence: CASSEAGSRVLHEQFF. In DNA, the CDR3 is TGTGCCAGCAGTGAAGCGGGATCTAGAGTATTACATGAGCAGTTCTTC.

J is TRBJ2-7 and V is TRBV18; 12 bases align to TRBD2. CDR1 is KGHSH, CDR2 LQKENI, per germline. CDR3 size: 15 residues. The ends lost 3 bases at V and 4 bases at J; junction bases unmatched: 4. DNA of the CDR3: TGTGCCAGCTCACCTGGACTAGCGGGAAGGTACGAGCAGTACTTC. Its translation: CASSPGLAGRYEQYF.

The chain joins TRBV15 to TRBJ2-5, with 10 bases aligning to TRBD1. The germline CDR1 and CDR2 sequences are LNHNV and YYDKDF (reference sequence). The CDR3 is made up of 14 amino acids. J gave up 4 bases and V 5 bases, and 4 bases lay outside the gene matches. The CDR3 DNA follows: TGTGCCACCAGCGGCCGGGACAGGGGAGAGACCCAGTACTTC. This translates into CATSGRDRGETQYF.

As concerns this clone: Other DNA sequences in the sample encode the same CDR3. V usage is TRBV9 and J usage is TRBJ2-1, with D hard to call. Deletions cut 0 bases from V and 5 bases from J, with 6 bases between. From germline, CDR1 is SGDLS and CDR2 YYNGEE. The CDR3 length is 13 residues. The CDR3 region is CASSVGQDNEQFF. As DNA, the CDR3 is TGTGCCAGCAGCGTAGGCCAGGACAATGAGCAGTTCTTC.

V gene TRBV10-3 combines with J gene TRBJ2-7, with 10 bases matching TRBD1. Looked up from germline, CDR1 is ENHRY and CDR2 is SYGVKD. V was clipped by 6 bases and J by 7 bases; unmatched bases: 6. The CDR3 is 13 amino acids. The chain's CDR3 is CAIRGTGVGEQYF. CDR3 in DNA: TGTGCCATCAGGGGGACAGGGGTGGGTGAGCAGTACTTC.

The rearrangement uses TRBV10-3 and TRBJ1-5; maybe TRBD1 (5 bases). The germline V gene has CDR1 ENHRY and CDR2 SYGVKD. The V and J ends lost 10 bases and 4 bases respectively, with 23 bases between them. The length of the CDR3 is 16 residues. This CDR3 reads CATAMPEGSHNQPQHF. The CDR3 DNA reads as TGTGCCACCGCCATGCCAGAGGGGAGTCATAATCAGCCCCAGCATTTT.

V usage is TRBV5-1 and J usage is TRBJ2-7; D may be TRBD1 (7 bases). The germline V gene has CDR1 SGHRS and CDR2 YFSETQ. Trimming removed 2 bases at V and 7 bases at J, with 13 bases between. This CDR3 has 13 amino acids. CDR3 amino acids: CASSLGGTVEQYF. The CDR3 nucleotides read TGCGCCAGCAGCTTAGGAGGGACAGTGGAGCAGTACTTC.

The chain joins TRBV18 to TRBJ2-7; tentative D call: TRBD2 (5 bases). CDR1 is KGHSH and CDR2 is LQKENI in the germline V gene. The CDR3 has 15 residues. V shed 3 bases and J shed 4 bases, with 16 bases lying between them. The CDR3: CASSPAGQRGYEQYF. CDR3 DNA sequence: TGTGCCAGCTCACCCGCTGGGCAGCGAGGGTACGAGCAGTACTTC.

For the CDR3, the DNA is TGTGCCAGCAGCTTAAGACAGGGTGGCGAAAAACTGTTTTTT. Amino acid sequence: CASSLRQGGEKLFF. The rearrangement uses TRBV7-6 and TRBJ1-4, with 7 bases matching TRBD1. CDR3 length: 14 residues. Germline V gives CDR1 SGHVS, CDR2 FNYEAQ. Germline trimming cut 2 bases from V and 8 bases from J; bases unmatched to any gene: 5.